Reported below is one TCR beta chain. Its antigen is unidentified. This sample is drawn from a study of shared clonotypes between healthy human individuals. The CDR3 spans 16 residues. V was clipped by 3 bases and J by 2 bases, with 17 bases between them. The germline CDR1 and CDR2 sequences are SGHDT and YYEEEE. Deep-level assay runs were performed. Per the authors' pipeline: Filtering differed because ImmunoSEQ produced junction-only sequences that carried no quality scores. Here immunoSEQ multiplex PCR was the method, and the copy in TCRdb shows in-frame clones only, minus some. V, J and clone size were drawn from that table, and D and trimming were deduced from the DNA. The data show about 1.5 million clones, with around 97% seen just once and roughly 1.2% held by the top ten. Overall study findings and caveats: Sampling was confined to blood; repertoires within tissues likely differ.

The chain is built from TRBV5-6 and TRBJ1-2; possibly TRBD1 for D (5 bases). The sequence was collected from a young man in good health. Sequencing used naive CD4+ T cells sorted from blood. Specified subset: CD45RA+ positively selected. As DNA, the CDR3 is TGTGCCAGCAGCTGGGGGTGGGACGGATTAAACTATGGCTACACCTTC. This translates into CASSWGWDGLNYGYTF. The full variable domain, completed using reference TRBV5-6 and TRBJ1-2, is DAGVTQSPTHLIKTRGQQVTLRCSPKSGHDTVSWYQQALGQGPQFIFQYYEEEERQRGNFPDRFSGHQFPNYSSELNVNALLLGDSALYLCASSWGWDGLNYGYTFGSGTRLTVV.